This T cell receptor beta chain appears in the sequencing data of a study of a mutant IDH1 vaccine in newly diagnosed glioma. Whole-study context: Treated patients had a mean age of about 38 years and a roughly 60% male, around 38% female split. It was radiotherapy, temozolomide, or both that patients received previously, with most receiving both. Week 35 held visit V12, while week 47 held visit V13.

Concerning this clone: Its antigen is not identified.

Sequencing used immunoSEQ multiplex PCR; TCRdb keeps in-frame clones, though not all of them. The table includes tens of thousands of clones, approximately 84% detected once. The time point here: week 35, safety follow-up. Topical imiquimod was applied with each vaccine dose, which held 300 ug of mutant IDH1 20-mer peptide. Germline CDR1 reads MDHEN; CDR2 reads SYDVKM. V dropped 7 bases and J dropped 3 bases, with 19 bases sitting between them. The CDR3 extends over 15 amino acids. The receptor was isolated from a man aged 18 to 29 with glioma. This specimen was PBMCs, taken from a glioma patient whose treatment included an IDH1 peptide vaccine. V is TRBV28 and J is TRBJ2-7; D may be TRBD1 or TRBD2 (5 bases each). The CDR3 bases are TGTGCCAGCAACCGAGGGGCGGCCGTTCTCTACGAGCAGTACTTC. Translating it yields CASNRGAAVLYEQYF. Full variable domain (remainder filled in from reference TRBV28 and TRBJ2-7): DVKVTQSSRYLVKRTGEKVFLECVQDMDHENMFWYRQDPGLGLRLIYFSYDVKMKEKGDIPEGYSVSREKKERFSLILESASTNQTSMYLCASNRGAAVLYEQYFGPGTRLTVT.